This entry lists 17 T cell receptor beta chains sequenced from one sample in a study of blood T cell repertoires in COVID-19. Libraries were prepared by immunoSEQ multiplex PCR; TCRdb keeps only in-frame clonotypes and omits some of them. The sample contains roughly 190,000 clones, 84% of which appear only once. Sequencing input: peripheral blood. These receptors were taken from a woman between 70 and 85 years old with active or convalescent COVID-19.

The chain links TRBV5-1 to TRBJ1-2; 10 bases map to TRBD1. This CDR3 has 14 residues. Germline V CDR1 and CDR2: SGHRS, YFSETQ. After removal of 3 bases from V and 2 bases from J, the junction contained 1 base not matched to a gene. DNA of the CDR3: TGCGCCAGCAGCTCGACAGGGGGCAACTATGGCTACACCTTC. It yields the protein CASSSTGGNYGYTF. The full variable domain, rest sourced from reference TRBV5-1 and TRBJ1-2, is KAGVTQTPRYLIKTRGQQVTLSCSPISGHRSVSWYQQTPGQGLQFLFEYFSETQRNKGNFPGRFSGRQFSNSRSEMNVSTLELGDSALYLCASSSTGGNYGYTFGSGTRLTVV.

This clone is a singleton in its sample. The rearrangement links TRBV9 to TRBJ2-3, with TRBD2 identical over 9 bases. The CDR3 contains 15 residues. CDR1 is SGDLS and CDR2 is YYNGEE in the germline V gene. The ends lost 4 bases at V and 0 bases at J; junction bases unmatched: 3. Here the CDR3 DNA reads TGTGCCAGCAGCCGGGGACTAGCTAGCACAGATACGCAGTATTTT. Protein: CASSRGLASTDTQYF.

This clone was detected only a few times. The V and J genes are TRBV5-1 and TRBJ2-2; 7 bases are a match to TRBD1. Germline V lookup: CDR1 SGHRS, CDR2 YFSETQ. V lost 2 bases, J lost 7 bases, and 5 bases stayed unmatched. The CDR3 has 14 amino acids. The CDR3 loop reads CASSLQGLGGELFF. In DNA, the CDR3 is TGCGCCAGCAGCTTACAGGGGTTAGGCGGGGAGCTGTTTTTT.

The CDR3 loop reads CASSPQGQGASYEQYF. The CDR3, as DNA: TGTGCCAGCTCACCGCAAGGACAGGGGGCCTCCTACGAGCAGTACTTC. J is TRBJ2-7 and V is TRBV18, with 11 bases that match TRBD1. Germline values: CDR1 KGHSH, CDR2 LQKENI. The CDR3 is made up of 16 amino acids. V lost 3 bases and J lost 0; bases outside the gene matches: 4.

This chain uses TRBV29-1 with TRBJ2-6; D unclear. Trimming pared 3 bases from V and 0 bases from J, leaving 9 bases between. The CDR3 spans 15 residues. Per the germline V gene, CDR1 is SQVTM and CDR2 is ANQGSEA. The CDR3 loop reads CSVEKFSSGANVLTF. The DNA of the CDR3 is TGCAGCGTTGAGAAATTCAGCTCTGGGGCCAACGTCCTGACTTTC.

This clone was picked up a small number of times. The V gene is TRBV11-2, the J gene TRBJ2-7; tentatively, D is TRBD1 (6 bases). Looked up from germline, CDR1 is SGHAT and CDR2 is FQNNGV. This CDR3 has 15 amino acids. The germline V and J ends were trimmed by 1 base and 7 bases, with 17 bases remaining between them. The CDR3 nucleotides read TGTGCCAGCAGCTTAGTTCGAGCTCCCAGGGGAGAGCAGTACTTC. Encoded protein: CASSLVRAPRGEQYF.

The J gene is TRBJ2-1, the V gene TRBV9, with 12 nucleotides matching TRBD2. The CDR3 is 15 residues long. The trim removed 3 bases at V and 7 bases at J, leaving 5 bases unmatched. In germline, CDR1 is SGDLS, CDR2 YYNGEE. DNA of the CDR3: TGTGCCAGCAGCGCGGGACTAGCGGGTCCAAATGAGCAGTTCTTC. Amino acid sequence: CASSAGLAGPNEQFF.

The chain links TRBV3-1 (or the pseudogene TRBV3-2) to TRBJ2-1; 7 bases match TRBD2. V was clipped by 4 bases and J by 4 bases; unmatched bases: 16. The CDR3 totals 18 residues. From germline, CDR1 is LGHDT and CDR2 YNNKEL (reference sequence). CDR3 nucleotide sequence: TGTGCCAGCAGCCCTCACAGGCCGGGGGGTAGGGCTTACAATGAGCAGTTCTTC. This translates into CASSPHRPGGRAYNEQFF.

For the CDR3, the DNA is TGTGCCAGCAGCCCCTCGGGGACCGGGGAGCTGTTTTTT. Amino acid sequence: CASSPSGTGELFF. This rearrangement joins TRBV11-3 to TRBJ2-2; perhaps TRBD2 as D (5 bases). In germline, CDR1 is SGHNT, CDR2 YENEEA. The CDR3 runs 13 residues. Trimming took off 5 bases at V and 5 bases at J, with 9 bases between the two ends.

The CDR3 DNA follows: TGCGCCAGCAGCTTGGCCCGACACCTTAACACTGAAGCTTTCTTT. Protein: CASSLARHLNTEAFF. This rearrangement joins TRBV5-1 to TRBJ1-1; no clear D gene. V was trimmed by 0 bases and J by 2 bases, leaving 11 bases between them. CDR3 length: 15 amino acids. From germline, CDR1 is SGHRS and CDR2 YFSETQ.

The chain couples TRBV9 to TRBJ2-1, with 12 bases fitting TRBD2. Germline V gene sequence: CDR1 SGDLS, CDR2 YYNGEE. V was pared by 0 bases and J by 4 bases, with 2 bases of the junction left unmatched. This CDR3 comprises 16 residues. The CDR3 DNA reads TGTGCCAGCAGCGTAGAGGGGACTAGCGGGTACAATGAGCAGTTCTTC. Its translation: CASSVEGTSGYNEQFF.

Comments on this clone: Other DNA sequences in the same sample also yield this CDR3. The genes are TRBV10-3 and TRBJ1-2, with D possibly TRBD1 on 6 matching bases. V dropped 9 bases and J dropped 5 bases, with 7 bases sitting between them. Germline V CDR1 and CDR2: ENHRY, SYGVKD. The CDR3 runs 10 residues. CDR3 in amino acids: CAIGQYGYTF. In DNA form, the CDR3 reads TGTGCCATTGGACAGTATGGCTACACCTTC.

Concerning this clone: The identical CDR3 is also encoded by other nucleotide sequences in the sample. This chain joins TRBV5-1 and TRBJ2-3; a weak D match, TRBD2 (6 bases). In germline, CDR1 is SGHRS, CDR2 YFSETQ. Deletions cut 4 bases from V and 1 base from J, with 7 bases between. The CDR3 runs to 13 residues. This CDR3 is CASSPGGTDTQYF. Written as DNA, the CDR3 is TGCGCCAGCAGCCCGGGAGGCACAGATACGCAGTATTTT.

The chain links TRBV6-5 to TRBJ2-2, with D hard to call. The CDR3 loop spans 15 amino acids. V was clipped by 6 bases and J by 1 base, with 12 bases between them. Germline V lookup: CDR1 MNHEY, CDR2 SVGAGI. The CDR3 is CASSRDRQNTGELFF. CDR3 coding DNA: TGTGCCAGCAGCCGAGACCGACAGAACACCGGGGAGCTGTTTTTT.

The V call is TRBV5-1, the J call TRBJ2-5, with D possibly TRBD1 on 5 matching bases. Germline assignment: CDR1 SGHRS and CDR2 YFSETQ. V lost 0 bases to trimming and J lost 1 base, with 13 bases between them. The CDR3 has 16 residues. The CDR3 protein is CASSLGQGHFQETQYF. The CDR3 bases are TGCGCCAGCAGCTTGGGCCAAGGACACTTCCAAGAGACCCAGTACTTC.

This clone was counted a single time. This chain links TRBV5-4 with TRBJ1-2, with D unclear. The CDR3 has 12 residues. Deletions cut 2 bases from V and 8 bases from J, with 10 bases between. Germline V gene lookup returns CDR1 SGHNT and CDR2 YYREEE (reference sequence). The CDR3 region has the DNA TGTGCCAGCAGCTTATTGGTGGGCGGCTACACCTTC. Translating it yields CASSLLVGGYTF.

This clone has a handful of counts. This chain uses TRBV30 with TRBJ1-6; the D is unclear. The CDR3 contains 15 residues. V lost 4 bases and J 5 bases, leaving 15 bases between the germline ends. Germline CDR1 and CDR2: GTSNPN and SVGIG (reference sequence). The CDR3 nucleotides are TGTGCCTGGACTGTTAGCCTCCAAAATAATTCACCCCTCCACTTT. Its protein is CAWTVSLQNNSPLHF.